The rows below give T cell receptor beta chains drawn from one sample of a study of long-term antiretroviral therapy in people with HIV. Sequencing used immunoSEQ multiplex PCR; TCRdb keeps in-frame clones, though not all of them. This table has some 20,000 clones, around three quarters appearing once. The sample here was unsorted PBMCs, taken 2.2 years after starting antiretroviral therapy. The receptors here all came from a man between 50 and 59 years old with HIV. The CDR3 runs from the conserved cysteine through the conserved F or W. The D gene is left open where the match is weak. Expanded clones get a size class; other rows say once, few or many, or leave the size out.

clone_size,v_call,d_call,j_call,cdr3_aa,cdr3_nt
NA,TRBV29-1,TRBD1,TRBJ1-4,CSGGQGGEKLFF,TGCAGCGGCGGACAGGGTGGCGAAAAACTGTTTTTT
NA,TRBV29-1,TRBD2,TRBJ2-3,CSALLAGVTDTQYF,TGCAGCGCACTTCTAGCGGGGGTCACAGATACGCAGTATTTT
few,TRBV18,NA,TRBJ1-6,CASSPRTGDNSPLHF,TGTGCCAGCTCACCACGGACGGGAGATAATTCACCCCTCCACTTT
NA,TRBV7-3,NA,TRBJ1-4,CASSPIRFATNEKLFF,TGTGCCAGCAGCCCGATCAGGTTTGCAACTAATGAAAAACTGTTTTTT
NA,TRBV14,NA,TRBJ2-7,CASSRDRPHEQYF,TGTGCCAGCAGCCGAGACAGGCCGCACGAGCAGTACTTC
NA,TRBV7-2,NA,TRBJ2-2,CASSTEARNTGELFF,TGTGCCAGCAGCACGGAGGCCCGAAACACCGGGGAGCTGTTTTTT
NA,TRBV7-2,NA,TRBJ2-3,CASSPSRDTQYF,TGTGCCAGCAGCCCAAGTCGGGATACGCAGTATTTT
few,TRBV7-9,TRBD2,TRBJ2-7,CASRPTSGHSYEQYF,TGTGCCAGCAGACCGACTAGCGGGCATTCCTACGAGCAGTACTTC
few,TRBV7-9,NA,TRBJ2-3,CASSLLSDTQYF,TGTGCCAGCAGCTTACTATCTGATACGCAGTATTTT
NA,TRBV19,NA,TRBJ1-1,CASSMWGTEAFF,TGTGCCAGTAGTATGTGGGGCACTGAAGCTTTCTTT
NA,TRBV7-2,NA,TRBJ2-2,CCSGRKGGELFF,TGTTGCTCGGGACGCAAGGGCGGGGAGCTGTTTTTT
NA,TRBV19,TRBD1,TRBJ2-5,CASSASGTGEKTQYF,TGTGCCAGTAGTGCCTCCGGGACAGGGGAGAAGACCCAGTACTTC
NA,TRBV29-1,TRBD1,TRBJ2-3,CSALQGSADTQYF,TGCAGCGCCCTACAGGGGTCGGCAGATACGCAGTATTTT
NA,TRBV18,NA,TRBJ2-1,CASAEQGYNEQFF,TGTGCCAGCGCAGAACAGGGATACAATGAGCAGTTCTTC
NA,TRBV6-5,NA,TRBJ1-1,CASSLGRRNTEAFF,TGTGCCAGCAGTTTGGGCAGGAGGAACACTGAAGCTTTCTTT
NA,TRBV5-5,TRBD1,TRBJ1-5,CASSFDPRGPGQPQHF,TGTGCCAGCAGCTTCGATCCCAGGGGGCCAGGTCAGCCCCAGCATTTT
NA,TRBV5-4,TRBD1,TRBJ2-1,CASSSRDRAYNEQFF,TGTGCCAGCAGCTCGAGAGACAGGGCCTACAATGAGCAGTTCTTC
few,TRBV7-2,TRBD2,TRBJ2-3,CASSYRLAGGDTQYF,TGTGCCAGCAGCTACAGACTAGCGGGAGGGGATACGCAGTATTTT
NA,TRBV18,TRBD2,TRBJ2-1,CASSPPRGRGGAYNEQFF,TGTGCCAGCTCACCACCCAGAGGTCGGGGGGGTGCCTACAATGAGCAGTTCTTC
NA,TRBV13,TRBD1,TRBJ1-3,CASSLQTGPGNTIYF,TGTGCCAGCAGCCTCCAGACAGGGCCCGGAAACACCATATATTTT
NA,TRBV29-1,NA,TRBJ2-1,CSVSGGYNEQFF,TGCAGCGTAAGTGGAGGATACAATGAGCAGTTCTTC
NA,TRBV11-3,NA,TRBJ2-7,CASTPRGGQCSYEQYF,TGTGCCAGCACCCCAAGGGGGGGGCAATGCTCCTACGAGCAGTACTTC
NA,TRBV28,TRBD1,TRBJ1-5,CASSPPDRVYQPQHF,TGTGCCAGCAGTCCCCCGGACAGGGTATATCAGCCCCAGCATTTT
NA,TRBV7-9,NA,TRBJ2-3,CASRPDTQYF,TGTGCCAGCAGACCCGATACGCAGTATTTT